These T cell receptor beta chains were read from a single sample in a study of cytomegalovirus exposure and HLA in healthy donors. Some clones are missing from TCRdb's copy, which holds only in-frame ones; the method was immunoSEQ multiplex PCR. The sample includes approximately 130,000 clones, around four fifths of them seen just once. The sample comprised PBMCs. These receptors all come from a middle-aged man in good health and CMV-seronegative. Both conserved end residues are part of each CDR3. The order of the fields is D gene, clone size, J gene, V gene, CDR3 DNA, CDR3 protein. A D gene is named only where the DNA matches it firmly. Clone size is given for some rows only: seen once, a few or many times, or a class if the clone is expanded.

TRBD1 - TRBJ2-2 TRBV6-1 TGTGCCAGCAGTGACCCAGGGGGTTTGGGAACCGGGGAGCTGTTTTTT CASSDPGGLGTGELFF
- - TRBJ2-1 TRBV9 TGTGCCAGCAGCACGATTCATTCGGGGTCCTACAATGAGCAGTTCTTC CASSTIHSGSYNEQFF
- - TRBJ2-7 TRBV5-1 TGCGCCAGCAGCACTCAGGGCCACGAGCAGTACTTC CASSTQGHEQYF
TRBD1 - TRBJ1-5 TRBV5-6 TGTGCCAGCAGCGAAACGGGACAGGGTCCTCATCAGCCCCAGCATTTT CASSETGQGPHQPQHF
- - TRBJ2-7 TRBV23-1 TGCGCCAGCAGTCAATCCGGGCAGGGGATCTATCTCTCCTACGAGCAGTACTTC CASSQSGQGIYLSYEQYF
- - TRBJ1-5 TRBV7-9 TGTGCCAGCAGTCCCGGACAGATGAGCAATCAGCCCCAGCATTTT CASSPGQMSNQPQHF
TRBD1 - TRBJ2-7 TRBV4-1 TGCGCCAGCAGCCTGGACCGGGACAGCGTCTACGAGCAGTACTTC CASSLDRDSVYEQYF
- - TRBJ1-2 TRBV2 TGTGCCAGCAGTGACAGGGGCTTCAACTATGGCTACACCTTC CASSDRGFNYGYTF
- - TRBJ2-3 TRBV10-1 TGCGCCAGCAGTGATCATAGCTTTGATGCCGCCACGCAGTATTTT CASSDHSFDAATQYF
- - TRBJ1-5 TRBV5-6 TGTGCCAGCAGCTTTGCAGATCAGCCCCAGCATTTT CASSFADQPQHF
- - TRBJ2-7 TRBV18 TGTGCCAGCTCACCCGAGGCTCGCGCGGCACACTATTCCTACGAGCAGTACTTC CASSPEARAAHYSYEQYF
- - TRBJ2-1 TRBV5-1 TGCGCCAGCAGCTTGGTTGTCCCCTCGGGCTCCTACAATGAGCAGTTCTTC CASSLVVPSGSYNEQFF
- - TRBJ1-1 TRBV5-1 TGCGCCAGCAGCTTGGACGCCAGGGAAGCTTTCTTT CASSLDAREAFF
TRBD2 - TRBJ2-7 TRBV10-1 TGCGCCAGCAGTGGCCTGGGGAGGGCCCACGAGCAGTACTTC CASSGLGRAHEQYF
- - TRBJ2-1 TRBV27 TGTGCCAGCAGTTTAGCGGCCTCCTACAATGAGCAGTTCTTC CASSLAASYNEQFF
TRBD1 - TRBJ1-2 TRBV7-2 TGTGCCAGCAGCTTAGACCCGGGACAGCCGAACTATGGCTACACCTTC CASSLDPGQPNYGYTF
- once TRBJ2-5 TRBV29-1 TGCAGCGTTGAAAGGGGAGGAGAGACCCAGTACTTC CSVERGGETQYF
TRBD2 - TRBJ2-5 TRBV7-2 TGTGCCAGCAGCTTGGACGGGAGGGGAGAGACCCAGTACTTC CASSLDGRGETQYF
- - TRBJ2-3 TRBV7-6 TGTGCCAGCAGCTTACTTCTAGCGAGCACAGATACGCAGTATTTT CASSLLLASTDTQYF
- - TRBJ2-7 TRBV2 TGTGCCAGCAGTGAAGCAGGGGGAATCTACGAGCAGTACTTC CASSEAGGIYEQYF
TRBD2 - TRBJ2-7 TRBV6-6 TGTGCCAGCAGTCTAGGACTAGCGGTTCGCTACGAGCAGTACTTC CASSLGLAVRYEQYF
TRBD2 - TRBJ2-6 TRBV5-1 TGCGCCAGCAGCTCGGGAGGGATCTCTGGGGCCAACGTCCTGACTTTC CASSSGGISGANVLTF
- - TRBJ2-3 TRBV9 TGTGCCAGCAGCCAACAGCTTAGCACAGATACGCAGTATTTT CASSQQLSTDTQYF
TRBD1 - TRBJ1-2 TRBV28 TGTGCCAGCAGTTCCTCCGGGACAGGGGGAAACTATGGCTACACCTTC CASSSSGTGGNYGYTF
TRBD1 - TRBJ1-2 TRBV19 TGTGCCAGTAGTATAGAACCAGGGGGGATCTATGGCTACACCTTC CASSIEPGGIYGYTF
- - TRBJ1-1 TRBV28 TGTGCCAGCAGTCCAGGGTGGGTAGAGACTGAAGCTTTCTTT CASSPGWVETEAFF
- - TRBJ1-1 TRBV10-3 TGTGCCATCAGTGAGGCCCAGGGCGGCACTGAAGCTTTCTTT CAISEAQGGTEAFF
- - TRBJ2-6 TRBV15 TGTGCCACCGGAGACTCTGGGGCCAACGGCCTGACTTTC CATGDSGANGLTF
- - TRBJ1-5 TRBV19 TGTGCCAGTACTAGTTCGGAGGGCAGCAATCAGCCCCAGCATTTT CASTSSEGSNQPQHF
TRBD2 - TRBJ2-7 TRBV7-9 TGTGCCAGCAGCCCAAGGTTAGCGGGAGGGCCTTCCTACGAGCAGTACTTC CASSPRLAGGPSYEQYF